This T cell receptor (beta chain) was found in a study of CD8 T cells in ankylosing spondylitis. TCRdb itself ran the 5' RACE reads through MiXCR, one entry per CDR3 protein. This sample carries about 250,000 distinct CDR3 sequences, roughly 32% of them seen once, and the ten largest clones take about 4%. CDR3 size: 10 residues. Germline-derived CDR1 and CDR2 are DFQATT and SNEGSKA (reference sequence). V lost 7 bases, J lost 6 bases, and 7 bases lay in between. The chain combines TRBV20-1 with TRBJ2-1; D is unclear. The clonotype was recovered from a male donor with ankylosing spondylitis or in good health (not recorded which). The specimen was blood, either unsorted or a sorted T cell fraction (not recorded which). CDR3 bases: TGCAGTGGGACCGCCAATGAGCAGTTCTTC. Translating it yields CSGTANEQFF.